This T cell receptor beta chain is from a study of OX40 agonist ivuxolimab in advanced cancers. Study background: Allowance was made for prior anti-PD-1, anti-PD-L1 or anti-CTLA-4 therapy, and roughly 39% had some.

In germline, CDR1 is MNHNS, CDR2 SASEGT. V was shortened by 5 bases and J by 4 bases, with 5 bases between the two germline ends. The CDR3 runs 11 residues. A word on this clone: Its antigen is undetermined.

Findings and limits, study-wide: In CD8+ T cells, expanded clones were on average more numerous than in CD4+. Which antigen the expanded peripheral T cells recognized is unknown. Certain nonresponders additionally had low normalized T-cell clonal expansion.

Only in-frame clones appear in the TCRdb table, and some are missing; sequencing was by immunoSEQ multiplex PCR. There are 45,000 to 55,000 clones in the sample; less than 85% occur only once, and 1% to 1.3% lies in the top ten. This clonotype originated in an adult with an advanced solid tumor such as melanoma, head and neck, liver or kidney cancer. The chain links TRBV6-1 to TRBJ1-2; D gene ambiguous. The specimen comprised CD4+ or CD8+ T cells sorted from blood, sampled in a trial of the OX40 agonist ivuxolimab. The CDR3 sequence is CASSWSYGYTF. The CDR3 DNA sequence: TGTGCCAGCAGTTGGTCCTATGGCTACACCTTC.